This TCR beta chain was recovered during a study of T cells in Graves' hyperthyroidism and ophthalmopathy. TCR beta CDR3 sequences were amplified from RNA transcripts. Carried out on the TCR CDR3, a first-round RT-PCR used the HTBI primer set. TCRdb passed the multiplex PCR reads through MiXCR, listing each CDR3 protein once. The sample yields hundreds of thousands of distinct CDR3 sequences, 35% to 45% seen once. Trimming shortened V by 5 bases and J by 0 bases, and 10 bases separated the two germline ends. CDR1 and CDR2 from the germline V gene are SEHNR and FQNEAQ (reference sequence). The CDR3 is made up of 14 amino acids. The table lists this clonotype with many counts.

The TCR comes from a man younger than 30 with Graves' hyperthyroidism. Material for sequencing was blood. The chain recombines TRBV7-9 with TRBJ2-5, with D possibly being TRBD2 (5 bases). CDR3 protein: CASSLDLYQETQYF. CDR3 nucleotides: TGTGCCAGCAGCCTGGACTTGTACCAAGAGACCCAGTACTTC.